This is a list of T cell receptor beta chains from one sample in a study of cytomegalovirus exposure and HLA in healthy donors. The table came from immunoSEQ multiplex PCR; TCRdb's copy has only in-frame clones and leaves some out. Here the sample spans over 110,000 clones, around nine tenths being singletons. Sequencing was done on a sample of PBMCs. These receptors came from a man aged 18 to 30 in good health and CMV-seropositive. Both conserved end residues are part of each CDR3. The order of the fields is D gene, V gene, J gene, clone size, CDR3 DNA, CDR3 protein. The D gene is left open where the match is weak. Rows may omit the clone size; those that give it use once, few, many or a size class.

>TRBD2|TRBV6-4|TRBJ2-2|.
TGTGCCAGCAAACGACTAGCGGGAAACACCGGGGAGCTGTTTTTT
CASKRLAGNTGELFF
>TRBD1|TRBV13|TRBJ2-4|.
TGTGCCAGCAGCTTAGGGAGGGACAGCCAAAACATTCAGTACTTC
CASSLGRDSQNIQYF
>.|TRBV6-5|TRBJ2-7|.
TGTGCCAGCAGACTTAACTACGAGCAGTACTTC
CASRLNYEQYF
>TRBD1|TRBV6-5|TRBJ1-1|.
TGTGCCAGCAGCTCGACAGGGGCTGAAGCTTTCTTT
CASSSTGAEAFF
>.|TRBV10-3|TRBJ1-2|.
TGTGCCATCAGTGAGAATCCCAGAGGCTATGGCTACACCTTC
CAISENPRGYGYTF
>TRBD1|TRBV27|TRBJ1-2|.
TGTGCCAGCAGCGCCGGGACAGGCGCCTATGGCTACACCTTC
CASSAGTGAYGYTF
>TRBD1|TRBV2|TRBJ2-5|.
TGTGCCAGCAGGGGGACAGGGGGCGCGGAGACCCAGTACTTC
CASRGTGGAETQYF
>.|TRBV19|TRBJ2-5|.
TGTGCCAGTAGTAACACGGAGACCCAGTACTTC
CASSNTETQYF
>TRBD2|TRBV7-9|TRBJ2-2|once
TGTGCCAGCAGCGCTGACGGCGGGGGTAGGGAGCTGTTTTTT
CASSADGGGRELFF
>TRBD2|TRBV9|TRBJ2-1|.
TGTGCCAGCAGCGTCTCCTCAGGCATAGCGGGAGGTGGGGATGAGCAGTTCTTC
CASSVSSGIAGGGDEQFF
>.|TRBV5-4|TRBJ2-2|.
TGTGCCAGCAGCTTTATAGGGGGTCTCAACACCGGGGAGCTGTTTTTT
CASSFIGGLNTGELFF
>TRBD1|TRBV4-2|TRBJ1-6|.
TGTGCCAGCAGCCAACAACAGGGGAATGCTTCACCCCTCCACTTT
CASSQQQGNASPLHF
>.|TRBV5-6|TRBJ2-3|.
TGTGCCAGCCCCCCCCCTAGCACAGATACGCAGTATTTT
CASPPPSTDTQYF
>TRBD1|TRBV5-4|TRBJ2-7|.
TGTGCCAGCAGCTTGCGACAGGGGTCCTACGAGCAGTACTTC
CASSLRQGSYEQYF
>TRBD1|TRBV6-6|TRBJ1-6|few
TGTGCCAGCAGTTTATTCGGACAGGTTGAGAATTCACCCCTCCACTTT
CASSLFGQVENSPLHF
>TRBD1|TRBV10-3|TRBJ2-6|few
TGTGCCATCAAGCGACAGGGGAGTGGGGCCAACGTCCTGACTTTC
CAIKRQGSGANVLTF
>.|TRBV6-5|TRBJ1-6|.
TGTGCCAGCAGTTACTCGAGGAGGGGTGGTAATTCACCCCTCCACTTT
CASSYSRRGGNSPLHF
>.|TRBV27|TRBJ1-1|.
TGTGCCAGCAGTTTATCCAGGGAGGACACTGAAGCTTTCTTT
CASSLSREDTEAFF
>.|TRBV2|TRBJ2-7|once
TGTGCCAGCAGTCCCGGTCCAGGGATTTCCTACGAGCAGTACTTC
CASSPGPGISYEQYF
>TRBD1|TRBV20-1|TRBJ1-2|.
TGCAGTGCCTGGGACAGGGATGGCTACACCTTC
CSAWDRDGYTF
>.|TRBV19|TRBJ1-1|.
TGTGCCAGTAGTATAGAGGGCCGGACATTGAACACTGAAGCTTTCTTT
CASSIEGRTLNTEAFF
>TRBD2|TRBV6-4|TRBJ2-3|few
TGTGCCAGCAGTGAAACTAGCGGCCGCACAGATACGCAGTATTTT
CASSETSGRTDTQYF
>.|TRBV9|TRBJ2-7|.
TGTGCCAGCAGCGTAGAGGGGGACATCTCCTACGAGCAGTACTTC
CASSVEGDISYEQYF
>TRBD1|TRBV10-3|TRBJ1-6|few
TGTGCCATCGGGGACAGCAATTCACCCCTCCACTTT
CAIGDSNSPLHF
>.|TRBV9|TRBJ1-1|few
TGTGCCAGCAGCGTAGTGACAGGGAACACTGAAGCTTTCTTT
CASSVVTGNTEAFF
>TRBD1|TRBV29-1|TRBJ1-4|.
TGCAGCGCGAAGACAGGGTTAGGGGAAAAACTGTTTTTT
CSAKTGLGEKLFF
>TRBD1|TRBV2|TRBJ1-5|.
TGTGCCAGCAGTACCGGGACAGTGTCTGATCAGCCCCAGCATTTT
CASSTGTVSDQPQHF
>TRBD2|TRBV15|TRBJ2-3|.
TGTGCCACCAGCAACAAGGAGGGTGGACTAGAGTCCCTCCTCACAGATACGCAGTATTTT
CATSNKEGGLESLLTDTQYF
>TRBD1|TRBV27|TRBJ2-5|.
TGTGCCAGCAGTATACAGGGGGCGCTCATCGAGACCCAGTACTTC
CASSIQGALIETQYF